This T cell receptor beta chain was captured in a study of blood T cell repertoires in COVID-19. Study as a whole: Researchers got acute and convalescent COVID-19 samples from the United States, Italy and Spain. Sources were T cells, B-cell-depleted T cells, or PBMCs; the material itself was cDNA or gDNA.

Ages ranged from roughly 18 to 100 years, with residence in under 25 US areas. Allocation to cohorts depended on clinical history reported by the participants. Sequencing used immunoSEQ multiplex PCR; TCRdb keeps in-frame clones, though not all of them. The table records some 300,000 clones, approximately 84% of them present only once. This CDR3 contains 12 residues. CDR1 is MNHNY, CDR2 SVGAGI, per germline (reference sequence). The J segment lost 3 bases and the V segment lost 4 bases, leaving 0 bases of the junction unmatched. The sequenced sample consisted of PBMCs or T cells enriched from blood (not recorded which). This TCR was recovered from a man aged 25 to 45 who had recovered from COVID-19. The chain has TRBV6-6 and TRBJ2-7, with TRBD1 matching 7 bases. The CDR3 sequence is CASSSGGYEQYF. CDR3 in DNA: TGTGCCAGCAGTTCAGGGGGCTACGAGCAGTACTTC.